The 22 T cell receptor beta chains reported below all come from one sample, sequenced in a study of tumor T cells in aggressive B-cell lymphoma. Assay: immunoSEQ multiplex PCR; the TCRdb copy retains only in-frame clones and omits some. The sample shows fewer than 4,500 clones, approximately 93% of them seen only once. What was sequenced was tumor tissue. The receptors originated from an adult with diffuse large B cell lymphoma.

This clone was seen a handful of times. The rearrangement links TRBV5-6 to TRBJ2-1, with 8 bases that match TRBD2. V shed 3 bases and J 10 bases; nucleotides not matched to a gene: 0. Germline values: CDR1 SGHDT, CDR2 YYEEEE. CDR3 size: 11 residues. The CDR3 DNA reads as TGTGCCAGCAGCTGGACTAGCGAGCAGTTCTTC. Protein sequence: CASSWTSEQFF.

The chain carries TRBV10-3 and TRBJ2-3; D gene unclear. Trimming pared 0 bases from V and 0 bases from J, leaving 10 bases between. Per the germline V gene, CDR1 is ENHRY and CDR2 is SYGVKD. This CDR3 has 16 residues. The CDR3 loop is CAISESAVPSTDTQYF. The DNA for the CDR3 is TGTGCCATCAGTGAGTCGGCAGTGCCTAGCACAGATACGCAGTATTTT.

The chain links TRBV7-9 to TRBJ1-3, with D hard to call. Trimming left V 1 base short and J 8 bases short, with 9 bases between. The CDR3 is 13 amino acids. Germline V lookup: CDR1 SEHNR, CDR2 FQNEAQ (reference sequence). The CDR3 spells CASSLVLGHTIYF. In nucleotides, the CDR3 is TGTGCCAGCAGCTTAGTTCTGGGCCACACCATATATTTT.

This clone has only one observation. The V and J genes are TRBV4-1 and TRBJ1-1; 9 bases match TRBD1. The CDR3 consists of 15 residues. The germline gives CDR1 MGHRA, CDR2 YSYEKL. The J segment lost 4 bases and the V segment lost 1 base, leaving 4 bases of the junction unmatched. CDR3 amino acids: CASSQGDRVGTEAFF. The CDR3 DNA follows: TGCGCCAGCAGCCAAGGGGACAGGGTTGGCACTGAAGCTTTCTTT.

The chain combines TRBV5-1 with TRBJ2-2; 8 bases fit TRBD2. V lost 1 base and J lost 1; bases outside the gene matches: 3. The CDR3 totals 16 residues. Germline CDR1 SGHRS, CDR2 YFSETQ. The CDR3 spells CASSLIRGGNTGELFF. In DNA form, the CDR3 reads TGCGCCAGCAGCTTGATTCGGGGGGGGAACACCGGGGAGCTGTTTTTT.

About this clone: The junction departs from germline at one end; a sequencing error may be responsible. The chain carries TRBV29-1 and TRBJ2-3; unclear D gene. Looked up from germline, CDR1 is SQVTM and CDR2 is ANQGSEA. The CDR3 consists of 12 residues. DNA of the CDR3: TGCAGCGTTCCCACCTCTACAGATACGCAATATTTT. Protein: CSVPTSTDTQYF.

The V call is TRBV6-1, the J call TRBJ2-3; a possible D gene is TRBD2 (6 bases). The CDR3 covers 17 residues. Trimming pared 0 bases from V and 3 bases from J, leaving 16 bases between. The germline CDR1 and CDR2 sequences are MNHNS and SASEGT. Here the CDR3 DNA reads TGTGCCAGCAGTGAAGCGTTCGAGACTAGGGGTACAGATACGCAGTATTTT. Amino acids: CASSEAFETRGTDTQYF.

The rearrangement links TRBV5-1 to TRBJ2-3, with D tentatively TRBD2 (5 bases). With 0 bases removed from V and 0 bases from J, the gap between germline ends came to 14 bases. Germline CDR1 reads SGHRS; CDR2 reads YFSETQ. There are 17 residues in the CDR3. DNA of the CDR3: TGCGCCAGCAGCTTGGGTCGGGCTAGCCGTAGCACAGATACGCAGTATTTT. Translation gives CASSLGRASRSTDTQYF.

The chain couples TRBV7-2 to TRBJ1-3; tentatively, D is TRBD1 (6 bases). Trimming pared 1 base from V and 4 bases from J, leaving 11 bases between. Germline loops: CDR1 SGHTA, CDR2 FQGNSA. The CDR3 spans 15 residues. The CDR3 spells CASSLVGGPGNTIYF. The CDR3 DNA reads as TGTGCCAGCAGCTTAGTAGGGGGACCAGGAAACACCATATATTTT.

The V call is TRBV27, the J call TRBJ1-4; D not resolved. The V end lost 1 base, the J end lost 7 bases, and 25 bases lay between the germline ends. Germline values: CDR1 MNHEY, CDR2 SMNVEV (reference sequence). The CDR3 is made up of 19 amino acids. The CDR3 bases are TGTGCCAGCAGTTTATACGGCCCGTCTACAGCCCATATGATTGAAAAACTGTTTTTT. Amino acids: CASSLYGPSTAHMIEKLFF.

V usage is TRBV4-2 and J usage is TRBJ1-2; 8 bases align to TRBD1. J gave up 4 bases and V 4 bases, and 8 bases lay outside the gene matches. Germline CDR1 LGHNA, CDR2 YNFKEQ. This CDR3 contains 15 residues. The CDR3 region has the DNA TGTGCCAGCAGCCCAGGACAGGGAGCGCTCTATGGCTACACCTTC. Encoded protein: CASSPGQGALYGYTF.

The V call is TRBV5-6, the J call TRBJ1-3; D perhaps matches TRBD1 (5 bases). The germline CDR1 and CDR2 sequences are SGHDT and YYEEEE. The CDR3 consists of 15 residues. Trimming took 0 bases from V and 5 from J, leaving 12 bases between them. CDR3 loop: CASSLVSTARNTIYF. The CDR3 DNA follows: TGTGCCAGCAGCTTGGTCTCGACAGCCCGAAACACCATATATTTT.

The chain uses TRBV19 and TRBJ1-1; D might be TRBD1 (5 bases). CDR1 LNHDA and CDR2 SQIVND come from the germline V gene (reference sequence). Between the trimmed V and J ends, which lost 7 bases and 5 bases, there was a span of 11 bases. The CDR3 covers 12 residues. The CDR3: CASKGDETEAFF. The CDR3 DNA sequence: TGTGCCAGTAAAGGGGATGAAACTGAAGCTTTCTTT.

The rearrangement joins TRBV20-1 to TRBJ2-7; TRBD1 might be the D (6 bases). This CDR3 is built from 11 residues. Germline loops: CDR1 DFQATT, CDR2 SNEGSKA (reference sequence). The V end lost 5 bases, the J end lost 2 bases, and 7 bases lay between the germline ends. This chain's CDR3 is CSAGQTYEQYF. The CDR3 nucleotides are TGCAGTGCTGGACAGACCTACGAGCAGTACTTC.

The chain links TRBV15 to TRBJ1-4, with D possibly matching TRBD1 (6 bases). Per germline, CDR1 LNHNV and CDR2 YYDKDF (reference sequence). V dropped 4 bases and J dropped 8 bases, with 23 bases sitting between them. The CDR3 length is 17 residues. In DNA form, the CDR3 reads TGTGCCACCAGCAACCCGTCATCACAGGGTTTAAGGGAAAAACTGTTTTTT. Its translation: CATSNPSSQGLREKLFF.

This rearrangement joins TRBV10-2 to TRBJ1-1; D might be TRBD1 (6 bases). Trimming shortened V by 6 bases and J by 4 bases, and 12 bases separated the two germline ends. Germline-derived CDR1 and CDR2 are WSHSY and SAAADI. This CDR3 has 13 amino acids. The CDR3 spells CASRLDSGTEAFF. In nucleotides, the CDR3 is TGCGCCAGCAGGCTGGACAGTGGCACTGAAGCTTTCTTT.

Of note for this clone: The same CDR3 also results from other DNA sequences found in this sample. CDR3 in amino acids: CASSLASGQPQHF. In DNA, the CDR3 is TGCGCCAGCAGCTTGGCCTCAGGGCAGCCCCAGCATTTT. The chain is built from TRBV5-1 and TRBJ1-5, with a weak D call TRBD1 (5 bases). V lost 0 bases and J 7 bases, leaving 8 bases between the germline ends. This CDR3 has 13 amino acids. Germline V gene data show CDR1 as SGHRS and CDR2 as YFSETQ.

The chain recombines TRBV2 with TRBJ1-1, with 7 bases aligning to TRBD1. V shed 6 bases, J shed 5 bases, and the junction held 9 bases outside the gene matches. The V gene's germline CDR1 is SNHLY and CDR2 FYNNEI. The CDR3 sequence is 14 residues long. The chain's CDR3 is CASRSSGGWTEAFF. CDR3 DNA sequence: TGTGCCAGCAGGTCCTCAGGGGGTTGGACTGAAGCTTTCTTT. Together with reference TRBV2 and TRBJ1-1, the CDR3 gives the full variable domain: EPEVTQTPSHQVTQMGQEVILRCVPISNHLYFYWYRQILGQKVEFLVSFYNNEISEKSEIFDDQFSVERPDGSNFTLKIRSTKLEDSAMYFCASRSSGGWTEAFFGQGTRLTVV.

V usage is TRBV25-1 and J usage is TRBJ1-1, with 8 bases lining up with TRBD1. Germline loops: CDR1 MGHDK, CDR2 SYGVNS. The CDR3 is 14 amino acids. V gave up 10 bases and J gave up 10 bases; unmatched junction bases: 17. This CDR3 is CATTPSDREVRAFF. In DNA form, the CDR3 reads TGTGCCACTACCCCCTCGGACAGGGAGGTTCGAGCTTTCTTT.

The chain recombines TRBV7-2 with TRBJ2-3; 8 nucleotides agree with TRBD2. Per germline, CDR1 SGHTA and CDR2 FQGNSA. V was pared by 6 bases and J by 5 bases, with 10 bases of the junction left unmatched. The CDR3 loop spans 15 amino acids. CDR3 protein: CASSSGLARGDTQYF. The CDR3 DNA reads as TGTGCCAGCAGTTCCGGACTAGCAAGGGGAGATACGCAGTATTTT.

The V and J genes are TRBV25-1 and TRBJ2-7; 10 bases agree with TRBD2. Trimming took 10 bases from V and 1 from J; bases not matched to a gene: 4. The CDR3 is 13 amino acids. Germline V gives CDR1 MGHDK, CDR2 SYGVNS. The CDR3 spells CATRLAGSYEQYF. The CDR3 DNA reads TGTGCCACTCGACTAGCGGGTTCCTACGAGCAGTACTTC.

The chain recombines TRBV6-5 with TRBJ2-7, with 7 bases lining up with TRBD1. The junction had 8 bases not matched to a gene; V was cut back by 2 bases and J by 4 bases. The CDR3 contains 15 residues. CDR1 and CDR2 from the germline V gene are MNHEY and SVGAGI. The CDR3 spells CASSYGRTGDYEQYF. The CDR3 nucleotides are TGTGCCAGCAGTTACGGGAGAACAGGGGATTACGAGCAGTACTTC.